These 19 T cell receptor beta chains came from one sample sequenced in a study of graft-versus-host responses after intestinal transplantation (TCRdb year 2021). Receptors were amplified or captured by the immunoSEQ multiplex PCR assay. In its TCRdb copy, this immuneACCESS table keeps in-frame sequences only and misses some clones. Where compared with another copy, unresolved V genes explain less than half of these, and the others have no known cause. This sample comprises roughly 56,000 clones, around nine tenths of them detected only once. Together, the top ten hold more than 2.5% of the sample. The sequenced sample was PBMCs, obtained about 120 days after intestinal transplantation. Receptors were obtained from a human patient who received an intestinal transplant, so some T cells may come from the graft donor.

This sequence joins TRBV7-6 and TRBJ2-7; no clear D. Trimming took 3 bases from V and 2 from J, leaving 8 bases between them. The germline CDR1 and CDR2 sequences are SGHVS and FNYEAQ. This CDR3 is 13 amino acids long. The CDR3 bases are TGTGCCAGCAGCTTCGGCGATACCTACGAGCAGTACTTC. Amino acid sequence: CASSFGDTYEQYF.

This chain joins TRBV13 and TRBJ2-3; TRBD2 agrees at 7 bases. V lost 5 bases and J lost 5; bases outside the gene matches: 13. This CDR3 has 16 amino acids. In germline, CDR1 is PRHDT, CDR2 FYEKMQ (reference sequence). CDR3 sequence: CASSVAGPLREDTQYF. The CDR3 nucleotides are TGTGCCAGCAGCGTAGCGGGCCCCCTGAGGGAAGATACGCAGTATTTT.

Only a few counts were recorded for this clone. This rearrangement joins TRBV19 to TRBJ1-1; no definite D call. This CDR3 spans 13 amino acids. Germline-derived CDR1 and CDR2 are LNHDA and SQIVND (reference sequence). Trimming stripped 3 bases from V and 1 base from J, with 6 bases between. Written as DNA, the CDR3 is TGTGCCAGTAGTATTTCCGGGAACACTGAAGCTTTCTTT. As protein: CASSISGNTEAFF.

The CDR3 reads CASSYSPDTQYF. The CDR3 bases are TGTGCCAGCAGCTATTCCCCAGATACGCAGTATTTT. This chain joins TRBV5-6 and TRBJ2-3; D is unclear. V was clipped by 3 bases and J by 4 bases, with 6 bases between them. CDR1 is SGHDT and CDR2 is YYEEEE in the germline V gene. There are 12 residues in the CDR3. Variable domain in full (rest from reference TRBV5-6 and TRBJ2-3): DAGVTQSPTHLIKTRGQQVTLRCSPKSGHDTVSWYQQALGQGPQFIFQYYEEEERQRGNFPDRFSGHQFPNYSSELNVNALLLGDSALYLCASSYSPDTQYFGPGTRLTVL.

The chain is built from TRBV28 and TRBJ2-7; TRBD1 agrees at 7 bases. Germline V gives CDR1 MDHEN, CDR2 SYDVKM. The CDR3 runs 15 residues. Trimming removed 7 bases from V and 0 bases from J; junction bases left unmatched: 9. The CDR3, as DNA: TGTGCCAGCAAAAGGTCAGGGGGTACCTCCTACGAGCAGTACTTC. This encodes CASKRSGGTSYEQYF.

The chain joins TRBV18 to TRBJ1-3; D call uncertain. The V and J ends lost 3 bases and 0 bases respectively, with 9 bases between them. The germline V gene encodes CDR1 KGHSH and CDR2 LQKENI. The CDR3 contains 15 residues. CDR3 amino acids: CASSPAQISGNTIYF. The CDR3 DNA reads as TGTGCCAGCTCACCGGCTCAAATCTCTGGAAACACCATATATTTT.

In its sample, this clone was seen once. This rearrangement joins TRBV5-1 to TRBJ1-2; perhaps TRBD1 as D (5 bases). The CDR3 spans 13 residues. Germline assignment: CDR1 SGHRS and CDR2 YFSETQ. V lost 2 bases and J 8 bases, leaving 13 bases between the germline ends. The CDR3 is CASSFLGEDGYTF. In nucleotides, the CDR3 is TGCGCCAGCAGCTTCCTGGGGGAGGACGGCTACACCTTC.

This clone has only one observation. The genes are TRBV30 and TRBJ1-1, with unresolved D. Germline loops: CDR1 GTSNPN, CDR2 SVGIG (reference sequence). Trimming pared 0 bases from V and 0 bases from J, leaving 5 bases between. The CDR3 has 13 residues. The CDR3 reads CAWSVGLNTEAFF. The CDR3 DNA reads as TGTGCCTGGAGTGTAGGGCTGAACACTGAAGCTTTCTTT.

The V and J genes are TRBV19 and TRBJ2-4, with TRBD1 as a possible D gene (5 bases). Trimming shortened V by 4 bases and J by 2 bases, and 9 bases separated the two germline ends. Germline-derived CDR1 and CDR2 are LNHDA and SQIVND (reference sequence). The CDR3 extends over 14 amino acids. CDR3 sequence (DNA): TGTGCCAGTAGTAATACAGGTCCCAAAAACATTCAGTACTTC. Amino acid sequence: CASSNTGPKNIQYF.

The V call is TRBV12-5, the J call TRBJ2-7; 15 nucleotides line up with TRBD2. Germline trimming cut 6 bases from V and 3 bases from J; bases unmatched to any gene: 18. This CDR3 comprises 20 residues. Germline V gene data show CDR1 as LGHNT and CDR2 as FRNRAP. The CDR3 region is CASGRLPGTSGRRGFYEQYF. In DNA form, the CDR3 reads TGTGCTAGTGGCCGCCTCCCCGGGACTAGCGGGAGGAGGGGGTTCTACGAGCAGTACTTC.

The V gene is TRBV2, the J gene TRBJ2-3, with a weak D call TRBD2 (5 bases). Germline V gene sequence: CDR1 SNHLY, CDR2 FYNNEI. The CDR3 runs 12 residues. With 6 bases removed from V and 6 bases from J, the gap between germline ends came to 10 bases. The CDR3 DNA is TGTGCCAGCAGGGAGGTCGAGGATACGCAGTATTTT. It is translated as CASREVEDTQYF.

The rearrangement uses TRBV6-5 and TRBJ2-7, with TRBD2 identical over 9 bases. After removal of 7 bases from V and 7 bases from J, the junction contained 14 bases not matched to a gene. CDR3 length equals 15 residues. The germline CDR1 and CDR2 sequences are MNHEY and SVGAGI. The CDR3 region is CASTGGASGEREQYF. For the CDR3, the DNA is TGTGCCAGCACGGGAGGGGCTAGCGGGGAAAGGGAGCAGTACTTC.

The rearrangement joins TRBV4-1 to TRBJ1-1; D ambiguous. Germline V CDR1 and CDR2: MGHRA, YSYEKL. Trimming cost V 3 bases and J 2 bases, with 4 bases left between them. This CDR3 contains 12 residues. The CDR3 nucleotides are TGCGCCAGCAGCCATAGCAACACTGAAGCTTTCTTT. Translation gives CASSHSNTEAFF.

The rearrangement links TRBV14 to TRBJ2-7; D is undetermined. The CDR3 has 14 amino acids. Germline V gene lookup returns CDR1 SGHDN and CDR2 FVKESK. The germline V and J ends were trimmed by 1 base and 3 bases, with 10 bases remaining between them. CDR3 DNA sequence: TGTGCCAGCAGCCAAGCCAGGATTGACTACGAGCAGTACTTC. It codes for CASSQARIDYEQYF. The whole variable domain, remainder taken from reference TRBV14 and TRBJ2-7, is EAGVTQFPSHSVIEKGQTVTLRCDPISGHDNLYWYRRVMGKEIKFLLHFVKESKQDESGMPNNRFLAERTGGTYSTLKVQPAELEDSGVYFCASSQARIDYEQYFGPGTRLTVT.

Comments on this clone: The conserved phenylalanine or tryptophan is not found at the CDR3 terminus, so this likely reflects a read error. The DNA is omitted, as the CDR3 cannot be located on it reliably, and the CDR3 follows TCRdb's listing. V and J are TRBV12-5 and TRBJ2-6; TRBD1 is the table's D call, not checked against the DNA. 15 amino acids form the CDR3, both terminal residues included. Germline V lookup: CDR1 LGHNT, CDR2 FRNRAP. This CDR3 reads CASGMVPLQDKVGPT.

The J gene is TRBJ2-3, the V gene TRBV4-1; TRBD1 aligns across 8 bases. This CDR3 is built from 16 residues. CDR1 MGHRA and CDR2 YSYEKL come from the germline V gene. J lost 2 bases, V lost 1 base, and 5 bases had no gene match. CDR3 sequence: CASSQAGQETTDTQYF. DNA of the CDR3: TGCGCCAGCAGCCAAGCGGGACAGGAGACCACAGATACGCAGTATTTT.

The chain carries TRBV7-9 and TRBJ1-2, with D possibly TRBD1 on 5 matching bases. The CDR3 has 13 residues. The V gene lost 7 bases and the J gene lost 3 bases, with 12 bases spanning the gap. Germline CDR1 SEHNR, CDR2 FQNEAQ (reference sequence). In nucleotides, the CDR3 is TGTGCCAGCAAGGGCAGGGAAGACTATGGCTACACCTTC. It codes for CASKGREDYGYTF.

V and J are TRBV6-6 and TRBJ1-2; D unresolved. The CDR3 totals 14 residues. Germline lookup yields CDR1 MNHNY and CDR2 SVGAGI (reference sequence). Trimming took 4 bases from V and 5 from J, leaving 14 bases between them. The CDR3 sequence: CASSSPGSGYGYTF. For the CDR3, the DNA is TGTGCCAGCAGTTCGCCGGGATCTGGGTATGGCTACACCTTC.

The J gene is TRBJ2-3, the V gene TRBV19; D is possibly TRBD1 (5 bases). This CDR3 spans 15 amino acids. V was trimmed by 6 bases and J by 1 base, leaving 14 bases between them. Per germline, CDR1 LNHDA and CDR2 SQIVND (reference sequence). The CDR3 DNA sequence: TGTGCCAGTAGGTCGGTAGGGGCCGGCACAGATACGCAGTATTTT. Protein sequence: CASRSVGAGTDTQYF. The full variable domain, completed using reference TRBV19 and TRBJ2-3, is DGGITQSPKYLFRKEGQNVTLSCEQNLNHDAMYWYRQDPGQGLRLIYYSQIVNDFQKGDIAEGYSVSREKKESFPLTVTSAQKNPTAFYLCASRSVGAGTDTQYFGPGTRLTVL.